The 21 T cell receptor beta chains presented below share a single source sample, sequenced in a study of blood T cell repertoires in COVID-19. Sequencing was performed with immunoSEQ multiplex PCR; in TCRdb, only in-frame clones are kept and a portion is missing. The table has fewer than 60,000 clones, about 86% seen once. Sequencing was done on a sample of peripheral blood. The receptors were gathered from a middle-aged man with acute or convalescent COVID-19.

The DNA for the CDR3 is TGTGCCAGCAGCACGACGACAGGCAACACCGGGGAGCTGTTTTTT. Amino acids: CASSTTTGNTGELFF. V and J are TRBV2 and TRBJ2-2, with a possible D match to TRBD1 (6 bases). The length of the CDR3 is 15 residues. CDR1 is SNHLY and CDR2 is FYNNEI in the germline V gene. V was cut by 6 bases and J by 2 bases, with 13 bases left in between.

The chain has TRBV5-6 and TRBJ1-5, with TRBD1 as a possible D gene (5 bases). Per the germline V gene, CDR1 is SGHDT and CDR2 is YYEEEE. V was trimmed by 3 bases and J by 7 bases, leaving 8 bases between them. This CDR3 contains 12 residues. The CDR3 region has the DNA TGTGCCAGCAGCTACGGGGGGCAGCCCCAGCATTTT. It yields the protein CASSYGGQPQHF.

The V call is TRBV6-5, the J call TRBJ2-7; 8 nucleotides agree with TRBD1. V was clipped by 5 bases and J by 3 bases; unmatched bases: 3. CDR3 length: 13 amino acids. Per germline, CDR1 MNHEY and CDR2 SVGAGI. CDR3 sequence reads: CASSPTGGYEQYF. The CDR3 DNA is TGTGCCAGCAGTCCAACAGGGGGCTACGAGCAGTACTTC.

V and J are TRBV19 and TRBJ1-1, with D tentatively TRBD1 (6 bases). This CDR3 has 14 amino acids. Deletions cut 7 bases from V and 3 bases from J, with 15 bases between. Per germline, CDR1 LNHDA and CDR2 SQIVND (reference sequence). The CDR3 protein is CASTADRTYTEAFF. The CDR3 nucleotides read TGTGCCAGTACTGCGGACAGAACCTACACTGAAGCTTTCTTT.

The chain combines TRBV18 with TRBJ1-5; 7 bases match TRBD1. Germline CDR1 reads KGHSH; CDR2 reads LQKENI. The CDR3 runs 15 residues. The V and J ends lost 1 base and 4 bases, in that order; junction bases with no gene match: 4. Written as DNA, the CDR3 is TGTGCCAGCTCACCACGGACAGGTCAAAATCAGCCCCAGCATTTT. It specifies CASSPRTGQNQPQHF. The full variable domain, rest sourced from reference TRBV18 and TRBJ1-5, is NAGVMQNPRHLVRRRGQEARLRCSPMKGHSHVYWYRQLPEEGLKFMVYLQKENIIDESGMPKERFSAEFPKEGPSILRIQQVVRGDSAAYFCASSPRTGQNQPQHFGDGTRLSIL.

The chain combines TRBV2 with TRBJ2-2; D is perhaps TRBD1 (6 bases). This CDR3 contains 16 residues. Germline-derived CDR1 and CDR2 are SNHLY and FYNNEI. V shed 6 bases and J shed 5 bases, with 19 bases lying between them. The CDR3 DNA reads as TGTGCCAGCAGGGCCTACGCAGGGGCTGGGACCGGGGAGCTGTTTTTT. It is translated as CASRAYAGAGTGELFF.

Details on this clone: This CDR3 is also generated by other DNA sequences in the sample. This chain connects TRBV5-1 to TRBJ1-4, with TRBD1 matching over 7 bases. CDR3 size: 14 residues. Germline loops: CDR1 SGHRS, CDR2 YFSETQ. V lost 3 bases to trimming and J lost 7 bases; unmatched junction nucleotides: 6. The CDR3 here is CASSSDRIAEKLFF. The CDR3 region has the DNA TGCGCCAGCAGCTCGGACAGGATCGCTGAAAAACTGTTTTTT.

A few counts support this clone. V and J are TRBV5-6 and TRBJ1-6; D unclear. CDR1 and CDR2 (germline): SGHDT, YYEEEE. The V end lost 2 bases, the J end lost 6 bases, and 9 bases lay between the germline ends. The CDR3 has 14 residues. Written as DNA, the CDR3 is TGTGCCAGCAGCTTAACAGAGGGTAATTCACCCCTCCACTTT. This encodes CASSLTEGNSPLHF. Complete variable domain (other parts from reference TRBV5-6 and TRBJ1-6): DAGVTQSPTHLIKTRGQQVTLRCSPKSGHDTVSWYQQALGQGPQFIFQYYEEEERQRGNFPDRFSGHQFPNYSSELNVNALLLGDSALYLCASSLTEGNSPLHFGNGTRLTVT.

V usage is TRBV18 and J usage is TRBJ2-2, with TRBD1 identical over 8 bases. There are 14 residues in the CDR3. Germline V lookup: CDR1 KGHSH, CDR2 LQKENI. Trimming removed 6 bases from V and 7 bases from J; junction bases left unmatched: 7. The CDR3 DNA is TGTGCCAGCTCGCCGGGACAGGAGTACGGGGAGCTGTTTTTT. Its translation: CASSPGQEYGELFF.

The gene calls are TRBV18 and TRBJ2-7; 8 bases align to TRBD1. This CDR3 comprises 15 residues. V was clipped by 5 bases and J by 0 bases; unmatched bases: 6. CDR1 and CDR2 from the germline V gene are KGHSH and LQKENI. The CDR3 DNA is TGTGCCAGCTCAGATGGACAGGGCCTCTCCTACGAGCAGTACTTC. Translation: CASSDGQGLSYEQYF.

In its sample, this clone was seen once. The chain's CDR3 is CACSDRPQYF. DNA for the CDR3: TGTGCCTGCTCGGACAGGCCCCAGTACTTC. The chain is built from TRBV30 and TRBJ2-7; 7 nucleotides match TRBD1. Per the germline V gene, CDR1 is GTSNPN and CDR2 is SVGIG (reference sequence). This CDR3 region has 10 residues. V lost 6 bases and J lost 10; bases outside the gene matches: 6.

The CDR3 DNA reads TGTGCCAGCAGTTACGGCACCAAAAATTCACCCCTCCACTTT. Translation gives CASSYGTKNSPLHF. The chain has TRBV6-5 and TRBJ1-6; D is uncertain. Between the trimmed V and J ends, which lost 2 bases and 7 bases, there was a span of 9 bases. The CDR3 covers 14 residues. In germline, CDR1 is MNHEY, CDR2 SVGAGI.

The genes are TRBV18 and TRBJ1-6; 9 bases are shared with TRBD1. Germline-derived CDR1 and CDR2 are KGHSH and LQKENI. This CDR3 spans 14 amino acids. V trimming: 6 bases; J trimming: 7 bases; junction bases outside the gene matches: 4. The CDR3 is CASSRTGENSPLHF. CDR3 DNA sequence: TGTGCCAGCTCCCGGACAGGGGAAAATTCACCCCTCCACTTT.

This clone was observed a handful of times. The genes are TRBV4-2 and TRBJ2-7, with 9 nucleotides matching TRBD1. The CDR3 sequence is 15 residues long. The germline CDR1 and CDR2 sequences are LGHNA and YNFKEQ. J lost 5 bases, V lost 0 bases, and 5 bases had no gene match. The CDR3 loop is CASSQDGGQGDEQYF. The DNA for the CDR3 is TGTGCCAGCAGCCAAGACGGGGGACAGGGCGACGAGCAGTACTTC.

The genes are TRBV18 and TRBJ1-3; perhaps TRBD1 as D (6 bases). The germline gives CDR1 KGHSH, CDR2 LQKENI. The CDR3 sequence is 18 residues long. Trimming took 1 base from V and 3 from J, leaving 19 bases between them. The CDR3 nucleotides read TGTGCCAGCTCACCACTACCCACTATCACAGGGAATGGAAACACCATATATTTT. Residues: CASSPLPTITGNGNTIYF.

The chain carries TRBV10-1 and TRBJ1-1; 8 bases match TRBD1. J lost 11 bases, V lost 5 bases, and 7 bases had no gene match. Germline lookup yields CDR1 WNHNN and CDR2 SYGVQD (reference sequence). The CDR3 contains 12 residues. This CDR3 is CASSLSGGKAFF. The DNA of the CDR3 is TGCGCCAGCAGTCTTTCAGGGGGCAAGGCTTTCTTT.

V and J are TRBV19 and TRBJ1-4, with D possibly TRBD1 on 6 matching bases. CDR3 length equals 15 residues. The V end was cut by 9 bases, the J end by 1 base, with 15 bases between. Germline V gene data show CDR1 as LNHDA and CDR2 as SQIVND (reference sequence). The CDR3 loop is CASSRAGVTNEKLFF. The CDR3 DNA sequence: TGTGCCAGCTCACGGGCAGGGGTAACTAATGAAAAACTGTTTTTT.

This chain uses TRBV28 with TRBJ1-5, with 8 bases aligning to TRBD1. Trimming removed 3 bases from V and 7 bases from J; junction bases left unmatched: 11. From germline, CDR1 is MDHEN and CDR2 SYDVKM. The CDR3 consists of 16 residues. The CDR3 bases are TGTGCCAGCAGTTTGTACGGACAGGGCGGAAGACAGCCCCAGCATTTT. Translation gives CASSLYGQGGRQPQHF.

The chain employs TRBV5-4 and TRBJ2-2; possible D gene TRBD1, 5 bases. V lost 5 bases to trimming and J lost 2 bases, with 13 bases between them. The V gene's germline CDR1 is SGHNT and CDR2 YYREEE (reference sequence). The CDR3 runs to 15 residues. The DNA for the CDR3 is TGTGCCAGCAGTCCACAGGTGGGCAACACCGGGGAGCTGTTTTTT. As protein: CASSPQVGNTGELFF.

This chain's CDR3 is CASSLVVIASVTLSYEQYF. DNA of the CDR3: TGTGCCAGCAGCTTAGTGGTGATTGCGTCGGTTACCCTTTCCTACGAGCAGTACTTC. The chain carries TRBV11-2 and TRBJ2-7; D call uncertain. Trimming took 1 base from V and 1 from J, leaving 23 bases between them. This CDR3 has 19 amino acids. The germline gives CDR1 SGHAT, CDR2 FQNNGV. The complete variable domain, with remaining parts taken from reference TRBV11-2 and TRBJ2-7, reads EAGVAQSPRYKIIEKRQSVAFWCNPISGHATLYWYQQILGQGPKLLIQFQNNGVVDDSQLPKDRFSAERLKGVDSTLKIQPAKLEDSAVYLCASSLVVIASVTLSYEQYFGPGTRLTVT.

In its sample, this clone was seen once. This chain uses TRBV6-5 with TRBJ2-1; tentative D call: TRBD1 (6 bases). With 5 bases removed from V and 6 bases from J, the gap between germline ends came to 8 bases. This CDR3 is built from 12 residues. Germline loops: CDR1 MNHEY, CDR2 SVGAGI. Written as DNA, the CDR3 is TGTGCCAGCAGTCAGGGGCCCAATGAGCAGTTCTTC. It translates to CASSQGPNEQFF.